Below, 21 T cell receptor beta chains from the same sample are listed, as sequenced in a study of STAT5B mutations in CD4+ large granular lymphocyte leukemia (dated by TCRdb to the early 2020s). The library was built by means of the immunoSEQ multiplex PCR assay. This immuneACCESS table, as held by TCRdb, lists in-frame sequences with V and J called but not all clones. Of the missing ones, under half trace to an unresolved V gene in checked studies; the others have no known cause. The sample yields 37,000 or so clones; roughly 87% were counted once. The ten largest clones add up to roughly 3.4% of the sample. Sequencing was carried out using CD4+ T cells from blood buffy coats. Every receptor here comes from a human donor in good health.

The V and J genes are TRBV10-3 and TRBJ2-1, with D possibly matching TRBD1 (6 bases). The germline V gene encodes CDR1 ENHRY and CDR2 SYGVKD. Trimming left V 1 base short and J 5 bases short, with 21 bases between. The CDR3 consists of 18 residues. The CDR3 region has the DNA TGTGCCATCAGTGAGTGGACAGATCAACTGGGGCTTAACAATGAGCAGTTCTTC. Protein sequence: CAISEWTDQLGLNNEQFF.

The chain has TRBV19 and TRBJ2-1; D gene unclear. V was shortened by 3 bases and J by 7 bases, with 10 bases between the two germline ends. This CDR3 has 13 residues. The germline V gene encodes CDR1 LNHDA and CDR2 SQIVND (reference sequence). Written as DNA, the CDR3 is TGTGCCAGTAGTATGGCTTTTGGTAATGAGCAGTTCTTC. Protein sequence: CASSMAFGNEQFF.

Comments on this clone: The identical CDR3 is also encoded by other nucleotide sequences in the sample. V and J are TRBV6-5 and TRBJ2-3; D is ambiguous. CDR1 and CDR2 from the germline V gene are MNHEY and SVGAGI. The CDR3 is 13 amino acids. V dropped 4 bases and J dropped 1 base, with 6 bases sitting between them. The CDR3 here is CASSSPGTDTQYF. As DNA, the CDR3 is TGTGCCAGCAGTTCCCCAGGCACAGATACGCAGTATTTT.

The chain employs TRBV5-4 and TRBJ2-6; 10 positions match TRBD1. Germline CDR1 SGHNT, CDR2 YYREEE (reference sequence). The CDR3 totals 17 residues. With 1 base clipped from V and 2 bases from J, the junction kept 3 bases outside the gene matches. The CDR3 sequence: CASSLLGTGAGANVLTF. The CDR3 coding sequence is TGTGCCAGCAGCTTGTTGGGGACAGGGGCTGGGGCCAACGTCCTGACTTTC.

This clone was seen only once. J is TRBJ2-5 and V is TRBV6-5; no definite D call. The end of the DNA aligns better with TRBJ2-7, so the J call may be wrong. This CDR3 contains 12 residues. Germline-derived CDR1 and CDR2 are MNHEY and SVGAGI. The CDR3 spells CASRGRTHEQYF. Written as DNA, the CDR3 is TGTGCCAGCAGAGGCAGAACCCACGAGCAGTACTTC.

In DNA form, the CDR3 reads TGTGCCAGTAGTACCTTAGGACTAGCGGGAGGAACCTACGAGCAGTACTTC. As protein: CASSTLGLAGGTYEQYF. The chain joins TRBV19 to TRBJ2-7; 14 nucleotides agree with TRBD2. The J segment lost 2 bases and the V segment lost 4 bases, leaving 7 bases of the junction unmatched. Germline V gene sequence: CDR1 LNHDA, CDR2 SQIVND (reference sequence). This CDR3 comprises 17 residues.

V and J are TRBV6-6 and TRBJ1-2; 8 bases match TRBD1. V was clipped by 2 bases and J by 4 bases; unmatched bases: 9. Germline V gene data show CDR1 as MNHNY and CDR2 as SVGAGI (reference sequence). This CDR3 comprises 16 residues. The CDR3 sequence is CASSYPGQGGSYGYTF. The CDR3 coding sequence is TGTGCCAGCAGTTACCCCGGACAGGGAGGGAGCTATGGCTACACCTTC.

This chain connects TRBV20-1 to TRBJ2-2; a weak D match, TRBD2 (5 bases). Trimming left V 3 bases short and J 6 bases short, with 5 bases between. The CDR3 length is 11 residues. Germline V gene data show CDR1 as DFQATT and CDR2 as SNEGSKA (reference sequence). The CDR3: CSASGAGELFF. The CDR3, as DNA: TGCAGTGCTAGCGGGGCCGGGGAGCTGTTTTTT.

DNA for the CDR3: TGTGCCAGCAGCGTAGAGGCCGGGAGGGCCCCGGAGACCCAGTACTTC. It encodes CASSVEAGRAPETQYF. The chain couples TRBV9 to TRBJ2-5, with TRBD2 identical over 8 bases. Germline loops: CDR1 SGDLS, CDR2 YYNGEE. Germline trimming cut 0 bases from V and 5 bases from J; bases unmatched to any gene: 9. This CDR3 has 16 residues.

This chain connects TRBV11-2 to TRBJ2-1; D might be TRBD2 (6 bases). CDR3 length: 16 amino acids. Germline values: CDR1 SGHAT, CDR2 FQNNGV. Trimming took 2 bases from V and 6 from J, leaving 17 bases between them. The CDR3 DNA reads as TGTGCCAGCAGCTTAACAGTAACGGGAGCCCTCAATGAGCAGTTCTTC. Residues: CASSLTVTGALNEQFF.

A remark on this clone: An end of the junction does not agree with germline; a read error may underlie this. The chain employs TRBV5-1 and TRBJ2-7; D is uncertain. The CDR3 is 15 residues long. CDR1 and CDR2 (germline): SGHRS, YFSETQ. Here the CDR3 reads CASSLRSPSSHEQYF. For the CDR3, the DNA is TGCGCCAGCAGCTTAAGATCTCCGAGCTCCCACGAGCAGTACTTC. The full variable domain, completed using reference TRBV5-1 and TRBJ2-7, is KAGVTQTPRYLIKTRGQQVTLSCSPISGHRSVSWYQQTPGQGLQFLFEYFSETQRNKGNFPGRFSGRQFSNSRSEMNVSTLELGDSALYLCASSLRSPSSHEQYFGPGTRLTVT.

CDR3 sequence: CASSLGGRETQYF. The CDR3 coding sequence is TGTGCCAGCAGCTTGGGGGGACGGGAGACCCAGTACTTC. This chain links TRBV7-3 with TRBJ2-5; D may be TRBD2 (6 bases). Germline CDR1 and CDR2: SGHTA and FQGTGA. Trimming took off 3 bases at V and 5 bases at J, with 10 bases between the two ends. The CDR3 covers 13 residues. The full variable domain, completed using reference TRBV7-3 and TRBJ2-5, is GAGVSQTPSNKVTEKGKYVELRCDPISGHTALYWYRQSLGQGPEFLIYFQGTGAADDSGLPNDRFFAVRPEGSVSTLKIQRTERGDSAVYLCASSLGGRETQYFGPGTRLLVL.

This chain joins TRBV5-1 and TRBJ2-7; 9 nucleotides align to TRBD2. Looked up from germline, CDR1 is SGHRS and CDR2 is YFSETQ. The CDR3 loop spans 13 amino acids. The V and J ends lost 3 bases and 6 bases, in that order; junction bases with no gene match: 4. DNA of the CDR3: TGCGCCAGCAGCTATTCTAGCGGGGTCGAGCAGTACTTC. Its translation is CASSYSSGVEQYF. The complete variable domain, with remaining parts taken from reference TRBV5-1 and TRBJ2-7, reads KAGVTQTPRYLIKTRGQQVTLSCSPISGHRSVSWYQQTPGQGLQFLFEYFSETQRNKGNFPGRFSGRQFSNSRSEMNVSTLELGDSALYLCASSYSSGVEQYFGPGTRLTVT.

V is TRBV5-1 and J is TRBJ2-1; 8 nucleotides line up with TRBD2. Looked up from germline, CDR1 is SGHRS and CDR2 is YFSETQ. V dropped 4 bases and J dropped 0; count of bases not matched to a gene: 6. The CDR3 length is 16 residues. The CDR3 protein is CASSPTGTSSYNEQFF. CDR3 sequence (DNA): TGCGCCAGCAGCCCAACCGGGACTAGCTCCTACAATGAGCAGTTCTTC.

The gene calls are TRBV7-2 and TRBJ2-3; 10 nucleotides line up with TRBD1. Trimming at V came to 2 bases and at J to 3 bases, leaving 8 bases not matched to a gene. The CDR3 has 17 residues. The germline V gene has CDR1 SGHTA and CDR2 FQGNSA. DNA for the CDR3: TGTGCCAGCAGCTTAAGGGGGGGGGACAGGGGTACAGATACGCAGTATTTT. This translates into CASSLRGGDRGTDTQYF.

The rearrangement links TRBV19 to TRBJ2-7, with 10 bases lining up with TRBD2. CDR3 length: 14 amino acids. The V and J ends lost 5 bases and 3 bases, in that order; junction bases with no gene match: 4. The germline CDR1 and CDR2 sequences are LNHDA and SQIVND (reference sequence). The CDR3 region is CASSPTSGLYEQYF. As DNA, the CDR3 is TGTGCCAGTAGTCCGACTAGCGGGCTCTACGAGCAGTACTTC.

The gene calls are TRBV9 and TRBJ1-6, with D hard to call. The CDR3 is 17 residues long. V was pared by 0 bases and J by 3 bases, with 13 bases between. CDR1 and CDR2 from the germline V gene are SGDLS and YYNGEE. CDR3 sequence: CASSVGLTVSYNSPLHF. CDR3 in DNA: TGTGCCAGCAGCGTAGGATTAACAGTAAGCTATAATTCACCCCTCCACTTT.

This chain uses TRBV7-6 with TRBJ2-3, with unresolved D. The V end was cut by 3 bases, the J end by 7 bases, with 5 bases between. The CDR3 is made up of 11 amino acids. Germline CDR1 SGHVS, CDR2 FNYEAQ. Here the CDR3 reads CASSLGNTQYF. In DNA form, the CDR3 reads TGTGCCAGCAGCTTGGGGAATACGCAGTATTTT.

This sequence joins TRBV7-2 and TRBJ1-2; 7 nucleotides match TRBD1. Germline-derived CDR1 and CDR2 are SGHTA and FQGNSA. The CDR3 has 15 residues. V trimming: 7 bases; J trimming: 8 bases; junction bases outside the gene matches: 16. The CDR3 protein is CASNLPATGDKGYTF. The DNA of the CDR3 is TGTGCCAGCAACCTCCCGGCCACAGGGGATAAGGGCTACACCTTC.

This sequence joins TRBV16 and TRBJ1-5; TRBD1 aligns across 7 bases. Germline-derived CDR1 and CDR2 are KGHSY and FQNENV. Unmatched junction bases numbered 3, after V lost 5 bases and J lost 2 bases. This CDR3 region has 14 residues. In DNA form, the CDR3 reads TGTGCCAGCAGCAGGGGGCTCGGCAATCAGCCCCAGCATTTT. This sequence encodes CASSRGLGNQPQHF. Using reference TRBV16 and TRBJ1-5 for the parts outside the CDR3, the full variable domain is GEEVAQTPKHLVRGEGQKAKLYCAPIKGHSYVFWYQQVLKNEFKFLISFQNENVFDETGMPKERFSAKCLPNSPCSLEIQATKLEDSAVYFCASSRGLGNQPQHFGDGTRLSIL.

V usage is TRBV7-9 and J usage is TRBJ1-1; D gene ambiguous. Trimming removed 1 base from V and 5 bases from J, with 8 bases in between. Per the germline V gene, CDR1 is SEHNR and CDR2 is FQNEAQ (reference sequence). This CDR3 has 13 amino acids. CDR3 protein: CASSLEGGTEAFF. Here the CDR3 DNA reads TGTGCCAGCAGCTTAGAAGGTGGGACTGAAGCTTTCTTT.